This TCR beta chain stems from a study of T cells in Graves' hyperthyroidism and ophthalmopathy. Amplification of TCR beta CDR3 regions was performed using RNA transcripts as template. An initial round of RT-PCR targeting the TCR CDR3 relied on the HTBI primer set. TCRdb re-analysed the multiplex PCR reads in MiXCR, keeping a single row per CDR3 protein. The sample lists over 250,000 distinct CDR3 sequences, roughly 13% occurring once. This clonotype was seen many times. The trim removed 6 bases at V and 7 bases at J, leaving 3 bases unmatched. CDR3 length equals 11 residues. V gene TRBV12-3 or TRBV12-4 combines with J gene TRBJ2-7; TRBD1 matches at 7 bases. This TCR derives from a woman aged 35 to 49 with Graves' ophthalmopathy. Sequencing was carried out using blood. CDR3 loop: CASRQGWEQYF. The CDR3 DNA follows: TGTGCCAGCAGACAGGGGTGGGAGCAGTACTTC.